One and the same sample provided the 21 T cell receptor beta chains below, sequenced in a study of blood T cells in healthy people across ages. For the second PCR, which ran for roughly 6 to 12 cycles, a sample-barcoded 5' primer and a J-beta primer mix were used. TCRdb fed the 5' RACE reads into MiXCR, producing one record per CDR3 protein. The table lists 850,000 or so distinct CDR3 sequences, 29% of them singletons. The sequencing input was blood. Receptors were obtained from a woman over 75 in good health.

V and J are TRBV5-1 and TRBJ2-3; the match to TRBD2 covers 10 bases. Germline values: CDR1 SGHRS, CDR2 YFSETQ. The V segment lost 4 bases and the J segment 5 bases; nucleotides outside the gene matches: 7. The CDR3 totals 15 residues. The CDR3 DNA sequence: TGCGCCAGCAGCACCACTAGCGGGGATGGAGATACGCAGTATTTT. Translated, it gives CASSTTSGDGDTQYF.

There are many counts of this clonotype. The CDR3 DNA is TGCAGTGCTAGAGTCCCTGGACAGAATAACTATGGCTACACCTTC. Encoded protein: CSARVPGQNNYGYTF. This sequence joins TRBV20-1 and TRBJ1-2; TRBD1 might be the D (6 bases). Trimming pared 1 base from V and 1 base from J, leaving 13 bases between. Germline assignment: CDR1 DFQATT and CDR2 SNEGSKA (reference sequence). The CDR3 runs 15 residues.

As concerns this clonotype: A read error may be the cause here, since a much bigger clone is one base away. The rearrangement joins TRBV29-1 to TRBJ1-2, with a tentative D call TRBD1 (6 bases). Germline CDR1 and CDR2: SQVTM and ANQGSEA. CDR3 length equals 14 residues. CDR3 amino acids: CGGGDRYSNYGYTF. In DNA, the CDR3 is TGCGGCGGAGGTGACAGGTATTCTAACTATGGCTACACCTTC. Based on the CDR3 plus reference TRBV29-1 and TRBJ1-2, the full variable domain is SAVISQKPSRDICQRGTSLTIQCQVDSQVTMMFWYRQQPGQSLTLIATANQGSEATYESGFVIDKFPISRPNLTFSTLTVSNMSPEDSSIYLCGGGDRYSNYGYTFGSGTRLTVV.

The rearrangement uses TRBV6-1 and TRBJ2-7; TRBD1 agrees at 9 bases. The CDR3 has 13 amino acids. CDR1 is MNHNS and CDR2 is SASEGT in the germline V gene. The V and J ends lost 6 bases and 4 bases, in that order; junction bases with no gene match: 4. In DNA, the CDR3 is TGTGCCAGCAGCCGAGGGACAGGGTACGAGCAGTACTTC. It codes for CASSRGTGYEQYF.

This clonotype has a handful of counts. A much larger clone sits a single nucleotide away, making a read error possible. V usage is TRBV7-2 and J usage is TRBJ2-5; possibly TRBD2 for D (6 bases). Trimming took 0 bases from V and 11 from J, leaving 16 bases between them. Germline assignment: CDR1 SGHTA and CDR2 FQGNSA. This CDR3 region has 14 residues. The CDR3 DNA is TGTGCCAGCAGCTTAGCGCGGGACTTCAATGAGCAGTACTTC. Its protein product is CASSLARDFNEQYF.

This clonotype was counted ten times or more. V is TRBV15 and J is TRBJ1-2; D unclear. There are 16 residues in the CDR3. Trimming left V 0 bases short and J 8 bases short, with 19 bases between. Germline V gene sequence: CDR1 LNHNV, CDR2 YYDKDF (reference sequence). Here the CDR3 DNA reads TGTGCCACCAGCAGAGATGGGGAGGGATCTCGCCGGGGCTACACCTTC. Protein: CATSRDGEGSRRGYTF.

This clonotype has ten or more counts. The chain uses TRBV7-2 and TRBJ2-5; 8 bases are a match to TRBD2. Germline V gene lookup returns CDR1 SGHTA and CDR2 FQGNSA. V lost 2 bases, J lost 4 bases, and 15 bases stayed unmatched. This CDR3 comprises 18 residues. CDR3 coding DNA: TGTGCCAGCAGCTTATACCAGGCCGGGGGGGTAAATGGAGAGACCCAGTACTTC. Translating it yields CASSLYQAGGVNGETQYF.

This clonotype was counted only a few times. The rearrangement joins TRBV6-6 to TRBJ1-5; D is uncertain. CDR1 is MNHNY, CDR2 SVGAGI, per germline (reference sequence). The CDR3 is 13 residues long. The V end was cut by 5 bases, the J end by 5 bases, with 10 bases between. CDR3: CASSRATYQPQHF. CDR3 nucleotides: TGTGCCAGCAGTCGGGCGACTTATCAGCCCCAGCATTTT.

The rearrangement joins TRBV6-2 or TRBV6-3 to TRBJ2-2; D might be TRBD1 or TRBD2, each matching 5 bases. Between the trimmed V and J ends, which lost 6 bases and 7 bases, there was a span of 18 bases. The CDR3 runs 15 residues. Germline CDR1 reads MNHEY; CDR2 reads SVGEGT. The chain's CDR3 is CASSAGTHWGGELFF. The CDR3 region has the DNA TGTGCCAGCAGCGCCGGGACCCACTGGGGCGGGGAGCTGTTTTTT.

A few counts support this clonotype. This CDR3 is CASNKRGAGTNEQFF. The CDR3 region has the DNA TGTGCCAGCAATAAACGAGGGGCAGGGACAAATGAGCAGTTCTTC. This chain connects TRBV6-5 to TRBJ2-1, with D possibly TRBD1 on 6 matching bases. CDR1 and CDR2 from the germline V gene are MNHEY and SVGAGI. The CDR3 contains 15 residues. V was pared by 7 bases and J by 7 bases, with 20 bases between.

The J gene is TRBJ2-7, the V gene TRBV7-2; D not resolved. This CDR3 spans 12 amino acids. The germline CDR1 and CDR2 sequences are SGHTA and FQGNSA. Trimming stripped 2 bases from V and 7 bases from J, with 9 bases between. CDR3 bases: TGTGCCAGCAGCTTACTCCGATTTGAGCAGTACTTC. The encoded protein is CASSLLRFEQYF.

V is TRBV19 and J is TRBJ2-3; 9 nucleotides line up with TRBD1. Germline V lookup: CDR1 LNHDA, CDR2 SQIVND (reference sequence). This CDR3 contains 13 residues. The CDR3 bases are TGTGCTGTAACAGGGGGCATCGCAGATACGCAGTATTTT. Protein sequence: CAVTGGIADTQYF.

V gene TRBV12-3 or TRBV12-4 combines with J gene TRBJ1-2; D not resolved. The V end lost 2 bases, the J end lost 8 bases, and 12 bases lay between the germline ends. This CDR3 region has 13 residues. CDR3 nucleotide sequence: TGTGCCAGCAGTTTAAGTGGTTTCGGGGGCTACACCTTC. This codes for CASSLSGFGGYTF.

This clonotype was recorded many times. This chain links TRBV29-1 with TRBJ2-5, with a weak D call TRBD2 (6 bases). V lost 3 bases and J 5 bases, leaving 10 bases between the germline ends. This CDR3 contains 12 residues. Germline loops: CDR1 SQVTM, CDR2 ANQGSEA. CDR3 residues: CSVEGGGETQYF. Here the CDR3 DNA reads TGCAGCGTTGAGGGGGGTGGCGAGACCCAGTACTTC.

This clonotype was observed once. The chain uses TRBV20-1 and TRBJ2-5, with 12 nucleotides matching TRBD1. The germline V gene has CDR1 DFQATT and CDR2 SNEGSKA (reference sequence). The V segment lost 5 bases and the J segment 11 bases; nucleotides outside the gene matches: 15. The CDR3 extends over 15 amino acids. CDR3 amino acids: CSAAPGQGAWGVQYF. The CDR3 nucleotides read TGCAGTGCTGCCCCGGGACAGGGGGCGTGGGGTGTGCAGTACTTC.

As regards this clonotype: Since a much larger clone is just one base distant, this may be a read error. V gene TRBV3-1 combines with J gene TRBJ2-3, with no clear D. The CDR3 extends over 13 amino acids. Germline CDR1 reads LGHDT; CDR2 reads YNNKEL (reference sequence). Deletions cut 3 bases from V and 8 bases from J, with 12 bases between. CDR3 DNA sequence: TGTGCCAGCAGCCAGGTTCCCAAGGGTACGCAGTATTTT. It specifies CASSQVPKGTQYF.

This clonotype has ten or more counts. The CDR3 loop is CASSSEAASYGYTF. In DNA, the CDR3 is TGTGCCAGCAGTTCAGAGGCGGCCTCCTATGGCTACACCTTC. The chain couples TRBV28 to TRBJ1-2; no clear D gene. CDR3 length equals 14 residues. Trimming stripped 4 bases from V and 4 bases from J, with 13 bases between. CDR1 is MDHEN and CDR2 is SYDVKM in the germline V gene.

This clonotype was recorded many times. This chain links TRBV12-3 or TRBV12-4 with TRBJ2-1, with 11 bases that match TRBD2. The CDR3 length is 15 residues. Losses at the gene ends were 2 bases for V and 4 bases for J; bases not matched to a gene: 1. The CDR3 nucleotides are TGTGCCAGCAGTTTACCTAGCGGGGGGTACAATGAGCAGTTCTTC. Protein: CASSLPSGGYNEQFF.

The chain links TRBV7-2 to TRBJ2-2; possible D gene TRBD1, 5 bases. Germline V CDR1 and CDR2: SGHTA, FQGNSA. V gave up 5 bases and J gave up 8 bases, with 12 bases separating them. This CDR3 is built from 13 residues. The CDR3 nucleotides read TGTGCCAGCAGCACATCAGGGATGGGGGAGCTGTTTTTT. Translated, it gives CASSTSGMGELFF. The entire variable domain, with the rest obtained from reference TRBV7-2 and TRBJ2-2, is as follows: GAGVSQSPSNKVTEKGKDVELRCDPISGHTALYWYRQSLGQGLEFLIYFQGNSAPDKSGLPSDRFSAERTGGSVSTLTIQRTQQEDSAVYLCASSTSGMGELFFGEGSRLTVL.

The rearrangement joins TRBV20-1 to TRBJ1-2, with a possible D match to TRBD1 (6 bases). Germline V gene sequence: CDR1 DFQATT, CDR2 SNEGSKA (reference sequence). CDR3 length equals 14 residues. Trimming left V 0 bases short and J 4 bases short, with 12 bases between. The CDR3 DNA is TGCAGTGCTAGAGATAGTCGGACAGCCTATGGCTACACCTTC. It is translated as CSARDSRTAYGYTF.

This clonotype was counted ten times or more. The DNA for the CDR3 is TGTGCCAGCAGCTTAGACAGCAGGCGCTCAACTAATGAAAAACTGTTTTTT. This translates into CASSLDSRRSTNEKLFF. The chain combines TRBV11-2 with TRBJ1-4; the D is unclear. The CDR3 runs 17 residues. The V end was cut by 0 bases, the J end by 0 bases, with 11 bases between. Germline CDR1 reads SGHAT; CDR2 reads FQNNGV.